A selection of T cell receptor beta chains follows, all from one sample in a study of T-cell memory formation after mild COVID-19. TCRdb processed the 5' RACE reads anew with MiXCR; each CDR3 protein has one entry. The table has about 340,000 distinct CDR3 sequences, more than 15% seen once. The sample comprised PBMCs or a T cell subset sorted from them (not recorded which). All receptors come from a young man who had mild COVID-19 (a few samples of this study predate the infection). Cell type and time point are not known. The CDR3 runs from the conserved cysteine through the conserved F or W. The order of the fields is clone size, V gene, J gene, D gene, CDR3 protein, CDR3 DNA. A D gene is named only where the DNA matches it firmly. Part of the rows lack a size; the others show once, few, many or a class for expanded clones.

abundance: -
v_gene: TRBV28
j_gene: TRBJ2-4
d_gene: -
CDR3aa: CASSLGRNIQYF
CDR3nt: TGTGCCAGCAGTTTAGGGCGAAACATTCAGTACTTC

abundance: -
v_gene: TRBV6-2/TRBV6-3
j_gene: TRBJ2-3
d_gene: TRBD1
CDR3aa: CASSYSGQGAFTDTQYF
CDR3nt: TGTGCCAGCAGTTACTCGGGACAGGGGGCTTTTACAGATACGCAGTATTTT

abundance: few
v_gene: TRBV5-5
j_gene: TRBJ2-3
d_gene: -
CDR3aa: CASRSGDSQTDTQYF
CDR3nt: TGTGCCAGCAGGTCGGGGGACAGCCAAACAGATACGCAGTATTTT

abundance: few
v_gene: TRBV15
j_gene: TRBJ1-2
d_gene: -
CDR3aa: CATSRGGQWVNYGYTF
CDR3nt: TGTGCCACCAGCAGAGGCGGACAGTGGGTTAACTATGGCTACACCTTC

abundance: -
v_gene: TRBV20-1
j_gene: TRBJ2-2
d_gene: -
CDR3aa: CSAPDQNTGELFF
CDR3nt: TGCAGTGCCCCGGACCAGAACACCGGGGAGCTGTTTTTT

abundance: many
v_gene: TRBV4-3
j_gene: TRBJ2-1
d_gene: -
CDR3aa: CASSQAVGEQFF
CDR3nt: TGCGCCAGCAGCCAGGCGGTGGGTGAGCAGTTCTTC

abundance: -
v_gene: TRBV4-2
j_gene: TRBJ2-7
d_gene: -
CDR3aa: CASSQEGGRGEQYF
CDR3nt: TGTGCCAGCAGCCAAGAGGGTGGGAGAGGCGAGCAGTACTTC

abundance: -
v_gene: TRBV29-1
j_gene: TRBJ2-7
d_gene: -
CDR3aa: CSVDPSRDNSYEQYF
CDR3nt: TGCAGCGTCGATCCGTCGAGGGACAACTCCTACGAGCAGTACTTC

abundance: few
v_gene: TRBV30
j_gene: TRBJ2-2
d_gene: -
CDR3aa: CAWSEAANTGELFF
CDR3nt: TGTGCCTGGAGTGAGGCCGCGAACACCGGGGAGCTGTTTTTT

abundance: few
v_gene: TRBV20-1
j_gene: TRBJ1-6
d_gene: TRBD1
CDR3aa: CSASKAGQGYSPLHF
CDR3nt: TGCAGTGCTAGTAAGGCGGGACAGGGGTATTCACCCCTCCACTTT

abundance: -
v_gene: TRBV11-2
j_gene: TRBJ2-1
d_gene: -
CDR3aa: CASSFERGARYNEQFF
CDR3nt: TGTGCCAGCAGCTTCGAGAGGGGGGCCAGGTACAATGAGCAGTTCTTC

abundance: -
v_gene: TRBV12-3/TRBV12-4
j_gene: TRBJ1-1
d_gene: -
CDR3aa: CASSYREGTEAFF
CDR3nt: TGTGCCAGCAGTTACAGGGAGGGGACTGAAGCTTTCTTT

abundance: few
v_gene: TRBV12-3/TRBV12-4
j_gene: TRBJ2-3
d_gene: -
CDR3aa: CASSFWSRGTDTQYF
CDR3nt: TGTGCCAGCAGTTTCTGGAGCAGGGGCACAGATACGCAGTATTTT

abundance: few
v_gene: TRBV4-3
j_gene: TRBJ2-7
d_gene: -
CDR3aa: CASSQAGTANEQYF
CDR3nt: TGCGCCAGCAGCCAAGCAGGGACCGCTAACGAGCAGTACTTC

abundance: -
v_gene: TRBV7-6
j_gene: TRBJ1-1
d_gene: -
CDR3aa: CASSLVLGWGNTEAFF
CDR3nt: TGTGCCAGCAGCTTAGTTTTAGGGTGGGGGAACACTGAAGCTTTCTTT

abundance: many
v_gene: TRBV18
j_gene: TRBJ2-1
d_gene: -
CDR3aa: CASSPQGAYNEQFF
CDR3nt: TGTGCCAGCTCACCACAGGGAGCCTACAATGAGCAGTTCTTC

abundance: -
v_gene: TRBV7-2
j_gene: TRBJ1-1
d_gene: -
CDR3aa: CASSLARQEAFF
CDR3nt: TGTGCCAGCAGCTTAGCCAGACAGGAAGCTTTCTTT

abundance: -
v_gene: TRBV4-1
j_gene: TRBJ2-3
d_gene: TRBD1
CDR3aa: CASSQEAGTGATDTQYF
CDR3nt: TGCGCCAGCAGCCAAGAAGCCGGGACAGGGGCCACAGATACGCAGTATTTT

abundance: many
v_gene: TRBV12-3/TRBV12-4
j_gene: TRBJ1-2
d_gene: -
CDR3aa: CASTIERAARGYTF
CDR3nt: TGTGCCAGCACCATAGAAAGGGCCGCGAGGGGCTACACCTTC

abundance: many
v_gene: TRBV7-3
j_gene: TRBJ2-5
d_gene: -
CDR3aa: CASSTGPQETQYF
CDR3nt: TGTGCCAGCAGTACCGGACCGCAAGAGACCCAGTACTTC

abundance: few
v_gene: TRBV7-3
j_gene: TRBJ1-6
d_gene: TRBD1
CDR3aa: CASRQGEFSPLHF
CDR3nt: TGTGCCAGCAGACAGGGGGAGTTTTCACCCCTCCACTTT

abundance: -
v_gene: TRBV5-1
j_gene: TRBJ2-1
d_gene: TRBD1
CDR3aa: CASSGAQGTSYNEQFF
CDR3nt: TGCGCCAGCAGCGGAGCACAGGGGACCTCCTACAATGAGCAGTTCTTC

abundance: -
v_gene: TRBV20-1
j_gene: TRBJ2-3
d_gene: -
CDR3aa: CSASASDTQYF
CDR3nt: TGCAGTGCTAGTGCCTCAGATACGCAGTATTTT

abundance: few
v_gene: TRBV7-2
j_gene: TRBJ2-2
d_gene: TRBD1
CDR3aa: CASSLLDRGRELFF
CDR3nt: TGTGCCAGCAGCTTACTGGACAGGGGGCGGGAGCTGTTTTTT

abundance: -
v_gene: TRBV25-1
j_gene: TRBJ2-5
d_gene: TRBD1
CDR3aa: CASSDWGQGLETQYF
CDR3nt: TGTGCCAGCAGTGATTGGGGACAGGGGTTGGAGACCCAGTACTTC

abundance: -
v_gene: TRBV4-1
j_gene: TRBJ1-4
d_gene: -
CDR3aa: CASSQDRIRSVEKLFF
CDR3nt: TGCGCCAGCAGCCAAGATCGGATAAGGTCGGTTGAAAAACTGTTTTTT

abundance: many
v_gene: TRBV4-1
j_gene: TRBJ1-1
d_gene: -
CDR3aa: CASSQGLGNTEAFF
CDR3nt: TGCGCCAGCAGCCAAGGGCTGGGGAACACTGAAGCTTTCTTT

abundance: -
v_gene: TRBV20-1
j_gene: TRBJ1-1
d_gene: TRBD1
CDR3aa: CSATTGGAITEAFF
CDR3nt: TGCAGTGCTACTACAGGGGGCGCGATAACTGAAGCTTTCTTT

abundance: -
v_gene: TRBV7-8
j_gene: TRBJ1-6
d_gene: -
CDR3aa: CASSGINSPLHF
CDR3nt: TGTGCCAGCAGCGGTATAAATTCACCCCTCCACTTT

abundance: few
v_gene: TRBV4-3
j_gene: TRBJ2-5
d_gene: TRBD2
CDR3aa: CASSQRTSGGEYQETQYF
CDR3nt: TGCGCCAGCAGTCAAAGGACTAGCGGGGGGGAGTACCAAGAGACCCAGTACTTC

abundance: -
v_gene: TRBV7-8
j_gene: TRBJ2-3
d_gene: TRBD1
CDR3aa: CASSLPDRDRDTDTQYF
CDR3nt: TGTGCCAGCAGCCTCCCCGACCGGGACAGAGACACAGATACGCAGTATTTT

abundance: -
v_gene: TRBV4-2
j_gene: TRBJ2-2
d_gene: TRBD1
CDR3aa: CASSQDRDTGELFF
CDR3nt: TGTGCCAGCAGCCAGGACAGGGACACCGGGGAGCTGTTTTTT

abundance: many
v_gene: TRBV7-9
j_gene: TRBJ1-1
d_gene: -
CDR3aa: CASSPGRRDWTEAFF
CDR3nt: TGTGCCAGCAGCCCCGGTCGGAGGGACTGGACTGAAGCTTTCTTT

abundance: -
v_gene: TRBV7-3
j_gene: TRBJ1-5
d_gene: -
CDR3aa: CASSPWGDHRPQHF
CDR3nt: TGTGCCAGCAGCCCGTGGGGGGACCATCGACCCCAGCATTTT

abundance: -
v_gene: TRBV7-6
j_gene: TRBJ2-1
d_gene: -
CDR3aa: CASSPRMPGRINEQFF
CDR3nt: TGTGCCAGCAGCCCTCGGATGCCGGGACGGATTAATGAGCAGTTCTTC

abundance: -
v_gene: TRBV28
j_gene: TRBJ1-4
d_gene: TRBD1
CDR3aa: CASRQSGTGPFPSKLFF
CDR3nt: TGTGCCAGCAGGCAATCCGGGACAGGACCCTTCCCATCAAAACTGTTTTTT

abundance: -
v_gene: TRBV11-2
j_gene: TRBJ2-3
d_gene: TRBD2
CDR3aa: CASSLGRGGYTDTQYF
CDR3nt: TGTGCCAGCAGCTTAGGGCGGGGGGGATACACAGATACGCAGTATTTT

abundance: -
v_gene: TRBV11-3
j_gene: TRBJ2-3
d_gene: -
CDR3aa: CASSSKGADTQYF
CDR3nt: TGTGCCAGCAGCTCGAAGGGGGCAGATACGCAGTATTTT

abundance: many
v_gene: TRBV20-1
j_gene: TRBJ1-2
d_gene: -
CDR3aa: CSARVGGGYTF
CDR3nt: TGCAGTGCCAGAGTAGGAGGTGGCTACACCTTC

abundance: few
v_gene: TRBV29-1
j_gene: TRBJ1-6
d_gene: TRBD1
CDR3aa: CSVAQGARSPLHF
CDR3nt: TGCAGCGTGGCCCAGGGGGCACGGTCACCCCTCCACTTT

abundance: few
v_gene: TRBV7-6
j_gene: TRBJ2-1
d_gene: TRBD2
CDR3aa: CASSFLPVFSGDNEQFF
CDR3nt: TGTGCCAGCAGCTTCCTTCCCGTCTTTAGCGGGGACAATGAGCAGTTCTTC

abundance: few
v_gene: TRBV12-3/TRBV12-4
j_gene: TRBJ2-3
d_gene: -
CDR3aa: CASSFMGDTQYF
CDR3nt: TGTGCCAGCAGTTTCATGGGGGATACGCAGTATTTT

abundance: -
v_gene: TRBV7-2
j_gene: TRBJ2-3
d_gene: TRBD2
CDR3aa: CASSLAGGGHTQYF
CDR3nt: TGTGCCAGCAGCTTAGCGGGGGGGGGACATACGCAGTATTTT

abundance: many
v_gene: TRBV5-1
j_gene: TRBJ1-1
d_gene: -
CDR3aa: CASSLVEGGGTEAFF
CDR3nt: TGCGCCAGCAGCTTGGTGGAAGGCGGGGGCACTGAAGCTTTCTTT